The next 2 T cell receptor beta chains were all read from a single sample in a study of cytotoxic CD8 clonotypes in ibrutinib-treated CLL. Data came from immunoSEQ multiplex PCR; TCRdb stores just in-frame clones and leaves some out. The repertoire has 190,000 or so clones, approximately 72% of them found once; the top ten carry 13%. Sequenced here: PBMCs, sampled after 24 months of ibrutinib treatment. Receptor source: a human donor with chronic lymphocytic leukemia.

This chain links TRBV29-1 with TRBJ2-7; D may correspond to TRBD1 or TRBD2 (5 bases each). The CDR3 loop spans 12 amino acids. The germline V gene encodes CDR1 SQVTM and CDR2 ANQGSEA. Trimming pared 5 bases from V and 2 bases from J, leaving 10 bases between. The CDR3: CSVRSGPYEQYF. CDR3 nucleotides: TGCAGCGTTAGATCGGGACCCTACGAGCAGTACTTC.

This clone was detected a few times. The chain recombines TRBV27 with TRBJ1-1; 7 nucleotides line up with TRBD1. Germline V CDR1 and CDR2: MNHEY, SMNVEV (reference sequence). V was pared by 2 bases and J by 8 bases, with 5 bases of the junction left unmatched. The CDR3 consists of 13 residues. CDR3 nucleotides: TGTGCCAGCAGTTTACGACAGGGAACAGAAGCTTTCTTT. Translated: CASSLRQGTEAFF.